This T cell receptor (beta chain) comes out of a study of cytomegalovirus exposure and HLA in healthy donors. Study results and caveats: CMV serostatus stood as the only immune exposure information on hand.

Turning to this clone: Its antigen is unidentified.

Primers: 60 Vbeta forward and 13 Jbeta reverse. The method was immunoSEQ multiplex PCR; TCRdb's version includes in-frame clones alone and lacks a portion of them. The sample has about 130,000 clones, roughly 80% seen once. Looked up from germline, CDR1 is SGHRS and CDR2 is YFSETQ. Trimming took off 0 bases at V and 1 base at J, with 13 bases between the two ends. This CDR3 has 16 residues. Despite likely unrecorded immune exposures, the donors were nominally healthy at the time of sampling. This TCR was recovered from a woman aged 40 to 50 in good health and CMV-seropositive. The J gene is TRBJ1-1, the V gene TRBV5-1; D gene ambiguous. Sequencing input: PBMCs. The CDR3 spells CASSLELGETNTEAFF. The CDR3 coding sequence is TGCGCCAGCAGCTTGGAACTCGGTGAAACGAACACTGAAGCTTTCTTT.